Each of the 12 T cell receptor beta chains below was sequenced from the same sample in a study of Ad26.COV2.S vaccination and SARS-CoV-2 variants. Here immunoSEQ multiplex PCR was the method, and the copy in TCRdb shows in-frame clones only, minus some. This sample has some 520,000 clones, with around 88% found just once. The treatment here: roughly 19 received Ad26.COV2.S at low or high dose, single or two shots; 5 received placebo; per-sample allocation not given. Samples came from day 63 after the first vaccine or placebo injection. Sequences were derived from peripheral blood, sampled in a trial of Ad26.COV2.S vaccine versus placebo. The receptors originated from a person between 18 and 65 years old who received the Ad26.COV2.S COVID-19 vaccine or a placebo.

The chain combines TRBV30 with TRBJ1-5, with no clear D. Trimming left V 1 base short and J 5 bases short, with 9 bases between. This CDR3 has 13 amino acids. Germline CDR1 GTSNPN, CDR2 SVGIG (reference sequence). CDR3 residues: CAWSGQDDQPQHF. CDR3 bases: TGTGCCTGGAGTGGGCAGGATGATCAGCCCCAGCATTTT.

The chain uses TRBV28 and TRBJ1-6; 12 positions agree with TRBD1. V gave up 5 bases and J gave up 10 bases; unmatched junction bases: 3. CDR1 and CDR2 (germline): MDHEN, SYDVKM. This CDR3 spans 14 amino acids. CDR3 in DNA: TGTGCCAGCAGTCCGGGACAGGGGGCCTCACCCCTCCACTTT. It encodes CASSPGQGASPLHF.

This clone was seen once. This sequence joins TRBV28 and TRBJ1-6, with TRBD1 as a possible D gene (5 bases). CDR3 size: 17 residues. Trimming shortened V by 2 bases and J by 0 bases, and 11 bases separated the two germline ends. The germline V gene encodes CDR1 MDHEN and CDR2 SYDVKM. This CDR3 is CASSLEGSSSYNSPLHF. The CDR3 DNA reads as TGTGCCAGCAGTTTAGAGGGGTCAAGCTCCTATAATTCACCCCTCCACTTT.

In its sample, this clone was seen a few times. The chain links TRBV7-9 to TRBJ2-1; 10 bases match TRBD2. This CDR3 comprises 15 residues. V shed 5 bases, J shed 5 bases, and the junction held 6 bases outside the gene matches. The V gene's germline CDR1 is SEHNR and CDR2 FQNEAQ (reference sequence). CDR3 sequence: CASSPTSGSDNEQFF. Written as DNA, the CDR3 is TGTGCCAGCAGCCCGACTAGCGGGTCAGACAATGAGCAGTTCTTC.

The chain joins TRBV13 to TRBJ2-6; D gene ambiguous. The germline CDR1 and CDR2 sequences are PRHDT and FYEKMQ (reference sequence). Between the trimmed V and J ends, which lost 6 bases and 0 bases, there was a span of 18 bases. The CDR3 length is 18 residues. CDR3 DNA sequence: TGTGCCAGCAGTGTGGGTCACAGCCCAAACTCTGGGGCCAACGTCCTGACTTTC. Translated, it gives CASSVGHSPNSGANVLTF.

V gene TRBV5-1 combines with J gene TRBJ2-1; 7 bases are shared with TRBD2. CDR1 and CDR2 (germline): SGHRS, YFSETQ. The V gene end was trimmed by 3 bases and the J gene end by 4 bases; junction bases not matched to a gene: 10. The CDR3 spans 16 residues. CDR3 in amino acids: CASSWSGTTSYNEQFF. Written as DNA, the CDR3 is TGCGCCAGCAGCTGGTCCGGGACTACCTCATACAATGAGCAGTTCTTC.

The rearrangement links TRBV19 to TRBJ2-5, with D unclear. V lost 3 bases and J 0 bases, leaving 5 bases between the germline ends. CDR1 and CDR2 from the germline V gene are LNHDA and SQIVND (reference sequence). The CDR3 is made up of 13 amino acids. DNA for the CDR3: TGTGCCAGTAGTATTATGTACCAAGAGACCCAGTACTTC. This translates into CASSIMYQETQYF.

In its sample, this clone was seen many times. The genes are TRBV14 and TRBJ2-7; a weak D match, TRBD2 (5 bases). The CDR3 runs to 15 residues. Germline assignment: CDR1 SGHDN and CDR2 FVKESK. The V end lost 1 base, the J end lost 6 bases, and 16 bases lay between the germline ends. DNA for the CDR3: TGTGCCAGCAGCCAAGCGGCTGGGAGCTGGAGCGAGCAGTACTTC. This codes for CASSQAAGSWSEQYF.

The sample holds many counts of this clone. DNA of the CDR3: TGTGCCAGCAGCTTATCCGGGAGCGGAGATACGCAGTATTTT. This gives the protein CASSLSGSGDTQYF. V gene TRBV7-9 combines with J gene TRBJ2-3; D possibly corresponds to TRBD2 (6 bases). Per germline, CDR1 SEHNR and CDR2 FQNEAQ (reference sequence). The CDR3 is 14 residues long. V was cut by 2 bases and J by 5 bases, with 11 bases left in between.

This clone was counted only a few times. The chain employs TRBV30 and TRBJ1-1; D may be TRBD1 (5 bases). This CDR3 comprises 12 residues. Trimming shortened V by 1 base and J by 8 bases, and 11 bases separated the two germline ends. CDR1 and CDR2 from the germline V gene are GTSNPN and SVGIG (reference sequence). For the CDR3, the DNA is TGTGCCTGGAGTGAACCTAGGACAGAAGCTTTCTTT. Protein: CAWSEPRTEAFF. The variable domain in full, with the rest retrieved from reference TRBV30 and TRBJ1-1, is SQTIHQWPATLVQPVGSPLSLECTVEGTSNPNLYWYRQAAGRGLQLLFYSVGIGQISSEVPQNLSASRPQDRQFILSSKKLLLSDSGFYLCAWSEPRTEAFFGQGTRLTVV.

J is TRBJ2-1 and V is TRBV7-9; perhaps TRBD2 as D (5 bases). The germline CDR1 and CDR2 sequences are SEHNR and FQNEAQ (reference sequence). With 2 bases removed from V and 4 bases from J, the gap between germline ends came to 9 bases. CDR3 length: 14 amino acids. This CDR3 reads CASSLREIYNEQFF. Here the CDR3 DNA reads TGTGCCAGCAGCTTAAGGGAGATATACAATGAGCAGTTCTTC.

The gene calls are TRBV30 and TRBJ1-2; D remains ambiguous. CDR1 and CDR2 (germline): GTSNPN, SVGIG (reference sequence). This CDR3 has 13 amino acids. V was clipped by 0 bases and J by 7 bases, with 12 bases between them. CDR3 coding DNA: TGTGCCTGGAGTGTAGCGCCAGAAGGTGGCTACACCTTC. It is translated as CAWSVAPEGGYTF.